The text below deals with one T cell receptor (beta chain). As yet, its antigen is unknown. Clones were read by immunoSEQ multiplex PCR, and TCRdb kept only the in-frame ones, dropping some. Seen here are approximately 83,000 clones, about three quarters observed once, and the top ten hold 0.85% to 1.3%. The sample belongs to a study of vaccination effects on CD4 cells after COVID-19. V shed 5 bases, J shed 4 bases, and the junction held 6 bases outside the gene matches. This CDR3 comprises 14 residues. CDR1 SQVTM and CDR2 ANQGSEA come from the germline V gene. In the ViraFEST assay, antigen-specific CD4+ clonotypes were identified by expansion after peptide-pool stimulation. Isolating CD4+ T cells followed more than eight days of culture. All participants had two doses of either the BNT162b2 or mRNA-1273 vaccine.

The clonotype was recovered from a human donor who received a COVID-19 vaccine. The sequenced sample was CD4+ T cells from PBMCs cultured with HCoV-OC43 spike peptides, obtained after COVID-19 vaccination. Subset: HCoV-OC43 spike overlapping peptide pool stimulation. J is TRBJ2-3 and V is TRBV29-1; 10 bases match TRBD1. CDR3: CSVPGQGIADTQYF. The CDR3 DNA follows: TGCAGCGTTCCGGGACAGGGGATCGCAGATACGCAGTATTTT.